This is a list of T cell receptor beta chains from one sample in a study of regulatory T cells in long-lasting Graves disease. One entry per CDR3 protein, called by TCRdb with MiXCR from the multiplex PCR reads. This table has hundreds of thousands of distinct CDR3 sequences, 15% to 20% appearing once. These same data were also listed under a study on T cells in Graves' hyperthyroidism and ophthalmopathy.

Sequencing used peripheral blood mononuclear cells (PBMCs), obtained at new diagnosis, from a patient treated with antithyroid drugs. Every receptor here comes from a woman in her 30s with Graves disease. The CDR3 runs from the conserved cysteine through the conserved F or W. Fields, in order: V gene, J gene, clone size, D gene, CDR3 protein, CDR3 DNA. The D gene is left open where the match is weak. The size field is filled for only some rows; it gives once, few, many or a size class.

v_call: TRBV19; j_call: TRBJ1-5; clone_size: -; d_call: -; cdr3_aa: CASTSWGERSQPQHF; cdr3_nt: TGTGCCAGTACCTCCTGGGGGGAAAGGAGCCAGCCCCAGCATTTT
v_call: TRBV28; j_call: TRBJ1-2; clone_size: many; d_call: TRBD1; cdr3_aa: CASREYGTGKVGYTF; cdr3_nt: TGTGCCAGCAGGGAATATGGGACAGGGAAAGTTGGCTACACCTTC
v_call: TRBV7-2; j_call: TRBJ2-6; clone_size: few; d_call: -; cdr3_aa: CASSSNTGANVLTF; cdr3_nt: TGTGCCAGCAGCTCAAATACTGGGGCCAACGTCCTGACTTTC
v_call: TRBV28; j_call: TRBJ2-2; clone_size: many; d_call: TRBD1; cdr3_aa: CASTRQGWAGELFF; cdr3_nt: TGTGCCAGCACCAGACAGGGATGGGCCGGGGAGCTGTTTTTT
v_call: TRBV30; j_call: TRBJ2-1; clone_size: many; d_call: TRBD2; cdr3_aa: CAWSGGLAGGPNEQFF; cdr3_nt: TGTGCCTGGAGTGGAGGACTAGCGGGAGGGCCGAATGAGCAGTTCTTC
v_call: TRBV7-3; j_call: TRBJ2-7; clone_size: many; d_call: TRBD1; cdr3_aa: CASSKTGTGFGEQYF; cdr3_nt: TGTGCCAGCAGCAAAACCGGGACAGGGTTCGGCGAGCAGTACTTC
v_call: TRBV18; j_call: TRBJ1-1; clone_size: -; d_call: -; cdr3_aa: CASSPRWTENTEAFF; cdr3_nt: TGTGCCAGCTCACCCCGCTGGACAGAAAACACTGAAGCTTTCTTT
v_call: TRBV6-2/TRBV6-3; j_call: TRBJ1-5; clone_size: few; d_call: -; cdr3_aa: CASSAGREHQPQHF; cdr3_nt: TGTGCCAGCAGTGCTGGCAGAGAGCATCAGCCCCAGCATTTT
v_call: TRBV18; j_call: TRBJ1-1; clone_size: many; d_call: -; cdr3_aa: CASSRDRQNTEAFF; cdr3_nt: TGTGCCAGCTCCCGCGACAGGCAGAACACTGAAGCTTTCTTT
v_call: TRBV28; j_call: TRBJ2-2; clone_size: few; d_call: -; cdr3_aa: CASRPDYTGELFF; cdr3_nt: TGTGCCAGCAGGCCTGACTACACCGGGGAGCTGTTTTTT
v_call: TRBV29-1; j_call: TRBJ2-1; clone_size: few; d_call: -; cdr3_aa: CSVGDGSSYNEQFF; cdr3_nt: TGCAGCGTTGGCGACGGAAGCTCCTACAATGAGCAGTTCTTC
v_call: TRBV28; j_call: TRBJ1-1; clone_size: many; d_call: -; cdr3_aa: CASGGNTEAFF; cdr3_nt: TGTGCCAGCGGGGGCAACACTGAAGCTTTCTTT
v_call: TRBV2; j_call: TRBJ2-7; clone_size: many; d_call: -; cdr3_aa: CASLNGAGRSYEQYF; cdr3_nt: TGTGCCAGTCTTAATGGGGCAGGCCGTTCCTACGAGCAGTACTTC
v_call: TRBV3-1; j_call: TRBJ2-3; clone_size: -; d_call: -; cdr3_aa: CASSQERTDTQYF; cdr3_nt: TGTGCCAGCAGCCAAGAACGCACAGATACGCAGTATTTT
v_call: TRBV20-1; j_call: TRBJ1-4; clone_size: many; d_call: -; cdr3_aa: CSANLAGGEKLFF; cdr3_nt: TGCAGTGCTAATCTCGCCGGGGGGGAAAAACTGTTTTTT
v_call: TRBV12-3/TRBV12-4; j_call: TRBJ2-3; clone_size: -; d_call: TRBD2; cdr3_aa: CASTWKLADTDTQYF; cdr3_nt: TGTGCCAGCACCTGGAAACTAGCGGACACAGATACGCAGTATTTT
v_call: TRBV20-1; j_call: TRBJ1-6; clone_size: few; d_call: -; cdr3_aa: CSARDPNNSPLHF; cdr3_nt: TGCAGTGCTAGAGATCCAAATAATTCACCCCTCCACTTT
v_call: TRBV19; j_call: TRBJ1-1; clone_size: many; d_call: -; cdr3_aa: CASSMDHSVMNTEAFF; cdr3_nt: TGTGCCAGTAGTATGGACCACAGTGTTATGAACACTGAAGCTTTCTTT
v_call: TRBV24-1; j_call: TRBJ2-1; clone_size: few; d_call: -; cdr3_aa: CATSDSYRWQRNEQFF; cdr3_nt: TGTGCCACCAGTGACTCTTACAGGTGGCAAAGGAATGAGCAGTTCTTC
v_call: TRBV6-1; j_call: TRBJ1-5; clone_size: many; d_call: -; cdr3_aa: CASTGTRNQPQHF; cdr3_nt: TGTGCCAGCACTGGGACAAGAAATCAGCCCCAGCATTTT
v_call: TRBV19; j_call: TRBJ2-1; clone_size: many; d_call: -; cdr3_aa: CASSIRNEQFF; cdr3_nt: TGTGCCAGCAGCATTAGGAATGAGCAGTTCTTC
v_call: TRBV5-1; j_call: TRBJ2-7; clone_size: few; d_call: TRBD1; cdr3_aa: CASKRRQGDSGEQYF; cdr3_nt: TGCGCCAGCAAACGCCGACAGGGGGATAGCGGCGAGCAGTACTTC
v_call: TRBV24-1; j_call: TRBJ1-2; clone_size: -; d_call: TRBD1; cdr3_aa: CATSDPAGTDYGYTF; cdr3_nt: TGTGCCACCAGTGATCCGGCTGGGACAGACTATGGCTACACCTTC
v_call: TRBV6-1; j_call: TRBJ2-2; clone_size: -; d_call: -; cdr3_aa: CASSPSDTGELFF; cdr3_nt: TGTGCCAGCAGTCCCAGTGACACCGGGGAGCTGTTTTTT
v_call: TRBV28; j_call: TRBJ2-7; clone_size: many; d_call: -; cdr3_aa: CASRSRSNEQYF; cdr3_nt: TGTGCCAGCAGATCCCGAAGTAACGAGCAGTACTTC
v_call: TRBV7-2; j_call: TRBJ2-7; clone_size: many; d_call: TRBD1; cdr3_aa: CASSPGTGRARGYEQYF; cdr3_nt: TGTGCCAGCAGCCCTGGGACAGGGAGGGCCAGGGGCTACGAGCAGTACTTC
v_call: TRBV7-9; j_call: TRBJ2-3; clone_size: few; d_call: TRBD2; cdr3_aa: CASSKLAGSTDTQYF; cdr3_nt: TGTGCCAGCAGCAAACTAGCGGGCTCCACAGATACGCAGTATTTT
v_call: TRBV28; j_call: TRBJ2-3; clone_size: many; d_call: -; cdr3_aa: CASTIPLHGQLRHF; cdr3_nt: TGTGCCAGCACCATCCCTTTACACGGACAACTGCGGCATTTT
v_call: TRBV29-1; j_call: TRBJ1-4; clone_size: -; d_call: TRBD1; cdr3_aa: CSVNRGANEKLFF; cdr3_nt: TGCAGCGTCAACAGGGGTGCTAATGAAAAACTGTTTTTT
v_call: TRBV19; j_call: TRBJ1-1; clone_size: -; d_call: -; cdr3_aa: CASSMAAEAFF; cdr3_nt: TGTGCCAGTAGTATGGCAGCTGAAGCTTTCTTT
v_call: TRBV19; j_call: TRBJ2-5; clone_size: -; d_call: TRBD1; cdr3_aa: CASSDRALQYF; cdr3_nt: TGTGCCAGTAGTGACAGGGCTTTACAGTACTTC